This T cell receptor (beta chain) was identified during a study of cytomegalovirus exposure and HLA in healthy donors (TCRdb year 2017). For the study in its entirety: According to an earlier analysis of 587 of the donors, roughly 180 million T cells yielded over 90 million unique TCR beta sequences and about 280 Gb of sequence data. Approximately 300 gigabases of sequencing data and approximately 92 million unique TCR sequences made up an early release that covered about 640 HLA-typed donors. Among the 398 genotyped donors, about 85% belonged to the genetic ancestry cluster associated with self-reported Caucasian donors. The aim of the study was to test whether cataloging public T cell receptors could identify signatures of past pathogen exposure. The study profiled the T cell repertoires of under 700 subjects by immunosequencing and related them to cytomegalovirus serostatus. Besides the first cohort of roughly 700 subjects, a separate validation cohort made up of 90 to 150 different subjects was used. To predict cytomegalovirus infection status, the study brought together high-throughput TCR immunosequencing, statistical association of individual TCRs with disease status, and machine learning. A later analysis re-examined previously published TCR beta repertoires from just over 650 donors and added high-resolution HLA genotyping to investigate patterns of TCR occurrence. The later analysis used no new phenotypic data to find candidate immune exposures, relying instead on TCR beta sequences and their occurrence across donors. An earlier analysis of nearly 600 of the donors applied high-throughput TCR beta sequencing to assess whether each TCR beta V gene segment acted as functional or pseudogenic. Donor age, sex, ethnicity and CMV serostatus were compiled alongside the repertoire data. Genome-wide SNP genotypes for about 65% of the roughly 670 donors were used in a later genetic analysis, which treated that subset as a discovery cohort. Every discovery cohort repertoire had been produced on one sequencing platform. Both class I and class II loci were covered by HLA typing, at four-digit resolution. Typing coverage varied by locus: roughly 629-640 donors for A, B, C, DRB1 and DQB1; approximately 500 for DQA1; 600 to 610 for DPA1; 450 to 480 for DPB1. Because of strong linkage in the cohort, roughly five DR-DQ haplotypes were treated as single units for association and clustering. Among around 400 genotyped donors of the cohort, an average of around 250,000 unique TCR beta nucleotide sequences was sequenced per donor, of which approximately 19% were non-productive. The research as a whole found: In a later analysis, 16,951 TCR beta sequences were associated with specific HLA alleles at a false discovery rate of 0.05. Because HLA typing was missing for some donors at each locus, association tests included only the typed subset. According to a later genetic analysis, donors in an Asian-associated ancestry cluster had fewer N-insertions in productive TCRs than the approximately 650-donor mean. A later analysis found that TCR association rates varied across HLA loci, with DRB1 alleles showing the most associated TCRs and HLA-C alleles the fewest. Only TCR beta chains were sequenced in this cohort, and the absence of alpha or paired-chain data limited detectable features. A total of 150 to 200 TCR beta chains were listed by the study as associated with cytomegalovirus. Some IMGT-functional V segments, including TRBV6-2 and TRBV6-3, could not be distinguished by the 87-base-pair reads and were therefore excluded. A further reported finding was that TCR beta sequences accurately predicted the HLA-A and HLA-B alleles for most subjects in the first cohort. In both the original and validation cohorts, the classifier was reported to diagnose cytomegalovirus status with high specificity and sensitivity. A later analysis reported that several top co-occurrence clusters appeared linked to parvovirus B19, influenza, CMV and Epstein-Barr virus. The earlier analysis of some 560 of the donors excluded over 15 rarely observed V segments, including chromosome 9 orphons, because counts were too low. Roughly uniform sequencing depth across donors was assumed in presence/absence analyses, although this assumption may not hold. In vitro tests confirmed that a few of the cytomegalovirus-associated TCR beta chains recognize cytomegalovirus antigens. It was suggested by the authors that the approach could potentially be generalized to other disease states and immunological phenotypes. The sequencing pipeline was judged likely to have produced a cluster of highly shared sequence variants as a technical artifact. Most TCR sequences were observed very rarely across donors, whereas some public TCRs were present in many individuals. Broadly in line with IMGT annotations, most TCR beta V segments showed up in productive rearrangements about 87% or about 30% of the time in an earlier analysis of 587 of the donors. In a later analysis, HLA-associated TCR beta chains showed more clonal expansion and lower generation probabilities than non-associated chains that were equally common. When HLA alleles, especially DR and DQ, strongly co-occurred, attributing TCR associations to individual alleles was difficult. For the cohort, immune exposure information was limited to CMV serostatus. A later analysis found that most CMV-associated TCR beta chains appeared HLA-restricted, with HLA associations seemingly driven largely by CMV exposure. Linkage disequilibrium might explain the correlated functional status among segregating V segments, but an unknown experimental factor could not be excluded. An association between a missense DCLRE1C variant and V-gene and J-gene trimming of TCR beta chains was found in a later genetic analysis and replicated in an independent cohort.

Looking up the germline V gene yields CDR1 MDHEN and CDR2 SYDVKM. V is trimmed back by 2 bases and J by 0 bases, and the junction contains 6 bases that no gene match accounts for. From the cysteine up to the phenylalanine, the CDR3 has a length of 18 residues. Only the CDR3 region is kept as DNA, spanning 54 bases read in frame from base 1. Library preparation used the immunoSEQ multiplex PCR assay. For the multiplex PCR, a mixture combining 60 forward primers for TCR Vbeta segments and 13 reverse primers for TCR Jbeta segments was used. The CDR3 region of rearranged TCR beta genes was amplified from genomic DNA by a multiplex PCR assay. The amplified TCR beta libraries were sequenced on the Illumina HiSeq System as 87-base-pair reads. Regarding the original processing steps: A later analysis tallied roughly 80 million unique TCR beta chains across the 640 or so repertoires, and around 12 million of those chains were shared by two or more donors. Raw reads were error-corrected and collapsed into unique sequences with a nearest-neighbor algorithm that merged closely related sequences to remove PCR and sequencing errors. CDR3 sequences were aligned to IMGT reference sequences to assign V, D and J gene segments. Each retained sequence needed at least a six-nucleotide match to both a V gene segment and a J gene segment. Rearrangements were called productive when the CDR3 lacked stop codons and stayed in frame with V and J; all others were non-productive. CDR3 was defined according to IMGT convention as the region running from the second conserved V-encoded cysteine to the conserved J-encoded phenylalanine. The earlier analysis of 587 of the donors excluded sequences that lacked an unambiguous match to a single V gene segment. In an earlier analysis of almost 600 of the donors, a V segment was called functional when productive rearrangements were above 56.7%, and segregating when the standard deviation between donors exceeded 5%. To diagnose cytomegalovirus status from the catalog of TCR beta chain sequences, a statistical classification framework was built. In a later analysis, TCR nucleotide sequences were compared against IMGT/GENE-DB human TR gene sequences so that V and J genes could be assigned. The TCRdist pipeline was used in a later analysis to assign CDR3 sequences and most-parsimonious VDJ recombination scenarios. A later analysis defined each TCR beta chain by its CDR3 amino acid sequence plus V-gene family, and excluded reads lacking a unique V-gene family. In a later analysis, approximately 590 highly shared, low-generation-probability nucleotide sequences were removed to address suspected cross-contamination and a sequencing artifact. In a later analysis, a clonal expansion index was calculated for each public chain from normalized within-repertoire ranks of inferred template counts. A later analysis computed generation probabilities with a VDJ recombination model fitted to out-of-frame rearrangements, and checked the results against IGoR. In a later analysis, TCR-TCR, TCR-HLA and TCR-CMV co-occurrence was scored with hypergeometric tests, and a repertoire-size bias correction was applied to TCR pairs. To estimate false discovery rates, a later analysis permuted the HLA or CMV assignments 20 times. In a later analysis, co-occurring TCRs were grouped using DBSCAN, and TCRdist sequence similarity was added for clustering within HLA-allele-positive subsets. For co-occurrence clustering, repertoires with fewer than 30,000 or more than 120,000 public chains were excluded, along with roughly 5 repertoires with anomalous nucleotide sharing. Entries here come from immuneACCESS through TCRdb and include only in-frame sequences with V and J called. Some clones fail to appear in such tables; in the studies checked, an unresolved V gene covers under half of the shortfall, and the cause of the remainder is unknown. V, J and clone size reflect that table, while D and trimming were determined from the DNA. This specimen's table enumerates roughly 120,000 clones. The ten largest account for around 3.9% of the sample.

On this clone itself: The antigen it binds to is not known.

The cohort comprised some 700 healthy bone marrow donors. At the time of sampling, all cohort members were nominally healthy, though unrecorded immune exposures were likely present. The donor tested CMV seronegative and was one of the 352 seronegative cohort members. Each donor provided a peripheral blood sample, and peripheral blood mononuclear cells were used for TCR beta sequencing. Genomic DNA extraction from the blood cell samples was performed with the Qiagen DNeasy Blood Extraction Kit. Here the chain combines TRBV28 and TRBJ2-4, and TRBD2 aligns with 11 junction nucleotides. Sequencing was carried out using PBMCs. The clonotype comes from a man younger than 35 in good health and CMV-seronegative. This receptor carries the CDR3 CASSLGTSGLLAKNIQYF. The nucleotide sequence is given as TGTGCCAGCAGTTTAGGGACTAGCGGATTACTAGCCAAAAACATTCAGTACTTC.